These 30 T cell receptor beta chains came from one sample sequenced in a study of cytomegalovirus exposure and HLA in healthy donors. Amplification used 60 Vbeta primers and 13 Jbeta primers. Sequencing was performed with immunoSEQ multiplex PCR; in TCRdb, only in-frame clones are kept and a portion is missing. Reported are about 170,000 clones; the ten largest clones contain 1% to 1.5%. Sequencing was performed on PBMCs. The receptor set was obtained from a woman aged 55-75 years in good health and CMV-seronegative.

Details on this clone: Other DNA sequences in this specimen translate into the identical CDR3. This rearrangement joins TRBV30 to TRBJ1-2; D unresolved. Germline V gene data show CDR1 as GTSNPN and CDR2 as SVGIG (reference sequence). V lost 0 bases and J lost 5, with 10 bases in between. CDR3 length equals 13 residues. The CDR3 DNA follows: TGTGCCTGGAGTGTACGGCGAGGGTATGGCTACACCTTC. The encoded protein is CAWSVRRGYGYTF.

The chain couples TRBV11-1 to TRBJ1-1; D gene uncertain. The germline V and J ends were trimmed by 1 base and 1 base, with 7 bases remaining between them. The CDR3 contains 14 residues. Per germline, CDR1 SGHAT and CDR2 FQDESV (reference sequence). The CDR3 region is CASSLVPGNTEAFF. The CDR3 DNA follows: TGTGCCAGCAGCTTAGTACCGGGGAACACTGAAGCTTTCTTT.

The J gene is TRBJ2-4, the V gene TRBV6-6, with 7 bases aligning to TRBD1. CDR1 MNHNY and CDR2 SVGAGI come from the germline V gene (reference sequence). The junction had 10 bases not matched to a gene; V was cut back by 7 bases and J by 4 bases. The CDR3 runs to 15 residues. The CDR3 protein is CASTNHGTEKNIQYF. The CDR3 DNA reads TGTGCCAGCACCAATCACGGGACAGAGAAAAACATTCAGTACTTC.

This chain links TRBV7-9 with TRBJ2-7; TRBD1 aligns across 8 bases. Losses at the gene ends were 3 bases for V and 4 bases for J; bases not matched to a gene: 11. The CDR3 extends over 16 amino acids. Germline CDR1 SEHNR, CDR2 FQNEAQ (reference sequence). Here the CDR3 reads CASSFPPGTGAYEQYF. CDR3 coding DNA: TGTGCCAGCAGCTTCCCCCCCGGGACAGGAGCATACGAGCAGTACTTC.

The V and J genes are TRBV9 and TRBJ2-7, with D possibly matching TRBD1 (6 bases). The CDR3 consists of 12 residues. V dropped 3 bases and J dropped 5 bases, with 9 bases sitting between them. Per germline, CDR1 SGDLS and CDR2 YYNGEE. Here the CDR3 reads CASSEQGDEQYF. The CDR3 region has the DNA TGTGCCAGCAGCGAACAGGGTGACGAGCAGTACTTC.

CDR3 sequence (DNA): TGCGCCAGCAGCTTGGGAGGTCTTGCTAGCGGGTACAATGAGCAGTTCTTC. This sequence encodes CASSLGGLASGYNEQFF. V is TRBV5-1 and J is TRBJ2-1; 8 bases match TRBD2. Germline values: CDR1 SGHRS, CDR2 YFSETQ. V was pared by 0 bases and J by 4 bases, with 9 bases of the junction left unmatched. CDR3 length: 17 amino acids. The variable domain in full, completed from reference TRBV5-1 and TRBJ2-1, reads KAGVTQTPRYLIKTRGQQVTLSCSPISGHRSVSWYQQTPGQGLQFLFEYFSETQRNKGNFPGRFSGRQFSNSRSEMNVSTLELGDSALYLCASSLGGLASGYNEQFFGPGTRLTVL.

V usage is TRBV19 and J usage is TRBJ2-3; 7 bases map to TRBD2. CDR3 length: 16 residues. J gave up 3 bases and V 0 bases, and 6 bases lay outside the gene matches. The germline gives CDR1 LNHDA, CDR2 SQIVND (reference sequence). CDR3 protein: CASSIEPGRRTDTQYF. DNA of the CDR3: TGTGCCAGTAGTATAGAACCCGGGAGGCGGACAGATACGCAGTATTTT.

The V gene is TRBV7-9, the J gene TRBJ2-5; 7 bases are a match to TRBD2. The J call may be incorrect, as the DNA end agrees better with TRBJ2-7. The CDR3 spans 16 residues. Germline CDR1 reads SEHNR; CDR2 reads FQNEAQ (reference sequence). CDR3 in amino acids: CASSRGGGRGRYEQYF. In DNA, the CDR3 is TGTGCCAGCAGCCGGGGAGGAGGGAGGGGACGGTACGAGCAGTACTTC.

This rearrangement joins TRBV9 to TRBJ2-3, with TRBD2 matching 11 bases. With 0 bases clipped from V and 3 bases from J, the junction kept 9 bases outside the gene matches. Germline CDR1 is SGDLS and CDR2 is YYNGEE. This CDR3 region has 18 residues. CDR3 in amino acids: CASSVATETSGVTDTQYF. The DNA for the CDR3 is TGTGCCAGCAGCGTAGCTACGGAGACTAGCGGGGTAACAGATACGCAGTATTTT.

The CDR3 DNA follows: TGTGCCAGCTCCGAGACAGGGACCGGCGAGCAGTACTTC. It translates to CASSETGTGEQYF. The rearrangement uses TRBV18 and TRBJ2-7; 7 nucleotides align to TRBD1. The CDR3 totals 13 residues. Germline loops: CDR1 KGHSH, CDR2 LQKENI. Trimming cost V 6 bases and J 6 bases; bases outside gene matches: 8.

The chain is built from TRBV27 and TRBJ2-3; TRBD2 matches at 11 bases. CDR1 and CDR2 from the germline V gene are MNHEY and SMNVEV (reference sequence). The J segment lost 4 bases and the V segment lost 4 bases, leaving 1 base of the junction unmatched. The CDR3 sequence is 14 residues long. CDR3 bases: TGTGCCAGCAGTTCACTAGCGGGAGCAGATACGCAGTATTTT. It encodes CASSSLAGADTQYF.

The V and J genes are TRBV4-1 and TRBJ1-4; 11 bases are shared with TRBD1. The CDR3 is 18 residues long. Unmatched junction bases numbered 8, after V lost 1 base and J lost 4 bases. CDR1 and CDR2 from the germline V gene are MGHRA and YSYEKL. DNA of the CDR3: TGCGCCAGCAGCCAAGTACAATTGGGACAGGGGGTTAATGAAAAACTGTTTTTT. Residues: CASSQVQLGQGVNEKLFF.

This chain links TRBV7-9 with TRBJ2-7; 7 positions match TRBD1. The V gene's germline CDR1 is SEHNR and CDR2 FQNEAQ (reference sequence). Trimming at V came to 5 bases and at J to 3 bases, leaving 4 bases not matched to a gene. The CDR3 covers 13 residues. CDR3 region: CASSSDRVYEQYF. The CDR3 DNA follows: TGTGCCAGCAGCAGCGACAGGGTCTACGAGCAGTACTTC.

The chain is built from TRBV7-6 and TRBJ2-1; tentatively, D is TRBD1 (6 bases). From germline, CDR1 is SGHVS and CDR2 FNYEAQ. This CDR3 has 15 residues. Trimming took off 4 bases at V and 6 bases at J, with 16 bases between the two ends. CDR3 region: CASSSNREHGNEQFF. Written as DNA, the CDR3 is TGTGCCAGCAGCTCGAACAGGGAGCACGGCAATGAGCAGTTCTTC.

On this clone itself: The identical CDR3 is also encoded by other nucleotide sequences in the sample. V is TRBV5-6 and J is TRBJ2-1, with TRBD1 as a possible D gene (8 bases). Germline V gene sequence: CDR1 SGHDT, CDR2 YYEEEE. The CDR3 is 16 amino acids. V shed 3 bases and J shed 5 bases, with 18 bases lying between them. This CDR3 reads CASSSGGTGDDNEQFF. CDR3 coding DNA: TGTGCCAGCAGCTCCGGGGGGACAGGTGACGACAATGAGCAGTTCTTC. Complete variable domain (other parts from reference TRBV5-6 and TRBJ2-1): DAGVTQSPTHLIKTRGQQVTLRCSPKSGHDTVSWYQQALGQGPQFIFQYYEEEERQRGNFPDRFSGHQFPNYSSELNVNALLLGDSALYLCASSSGGTGDDNEQFFGPGTRLTVL.

DNA of the CDR3: TGTGCCAGCAGCTTAATCGGCAGGCTGGGCTATGGCTACACCTTC. It encodes CASSLIGRLGYGYTF. V is TRBV7-2 and J is TRBJ1-2; D unclear. V dropped 2 bases and J dropped 4 bases, with 14 bases sitting between them. The germline gives CDR1 SGHTA, CDR2 FQGNSA. The CDR3 consists of 15 residues.

J is TRBJ1-1 and V is TRBV11-3; D gene ambiguous. The CDR3 consists of 16 residues. Germline values: CDR1 SGHNT, CDR2 YENEEA. The V gene lost 5 bases and the J gene lost 5 bases, with 21 bases spanning the gap. The CDR3 here is CASSRGRGYGETEAFF. CDR3 DNA sequence: TGTGCCAGCAGCCGAGGTAGAGGGTATGGGGAGACTGAAGCTTTCTTT.

The chain uses TRBV19 and TRBJ2-7, with D possibly matching TRBD1 (5 bases). The CDR3 totals 14 residues. Trimming cost V 4 bases and J 4 bases, with 14 bases left between them. Germline CDR1 LNHDA, CDR2 SQIVND (reference sequence). The CDR3: CASSRTGLEYEQYF. The CDR3 bases are TGTGCCAGTAGTAGAACAGGCCTGGAGTACGAGCAGTACTTC.

The chain links TRBV15 to TRBJ2-1; TRBD2 matches 7 bases. The length of the CDR3 is 14 residues. In germline, CDR1 is LNHNV, CDR2 YYDKDF (reference sequence). The junction had 1 base not matched to a gene; V was cut back by 1 base and J by 4 bases. The CDR3 DNA sequence: TGTGCCACCAGCAGAGGGCGGGGGTACAATGAGCAGTTCTTC. Translation gives CATSRGRGYNEQFF.

The chain uses TRBV6-6 and TRBJ1-2; no definite D call. The length of the CDR3 is 11 residues. Trimming stripped 2 bases from V and 4 bases from J, with 2 bases between. Germline CDR1 is MNHNY and CDR2 is SVGAGI (reference sequence). The CDR3 DNA sequence: TGTGCCAGCAGTTACCTCTATGGCTACACCTTC. Protein: CASSYLYGYTF.

The CDR3: CASSLRGGYGNTIYF. The CDR3 nucleotides read TGTGCCAGCAGCCTTAGGGGGGGATACGGAAACACCATATATTTT. The chain combines TRBV27 with TRBJ1-3; possibly TRBD1 for D (6 bases). The CDR3 contains 15 residues. The V end lost 6 bases, the J end lost 4 bases, and 16 bases lay between the germline ends. Germline CDR1 is MNHEY and CDR2 is SMNVEV (reference sequence).

This chain connects TRBV9 to TRBJ2-1, with 9 bases fitting TRBD2. The CDR3 consists of 16 residues. CDR1 and CDR2 from the germline V gene are SGDLS and YYNGEE. Trimming at V came to 1 base and at J to 2 bases, leaving 4 bases not matched to a gene. This chain's CDR3 is CASSVPLAGAYNEQFF. As DNA, the CDR3 is TGTGCCAGCAGCGTACCCTTAGCGGGAGCCTACAATGAGCAGTTCTTC.

The rearrangement uses TRBV6-5 and TRBJ1-1, with 7 positions matching TRBD1. This CDR3 contains 14 residues. Germline V CDR1 and CDR2: MNHEY, SVGAGI. V shed 8 bases, J shed 0 bases, and the junction held 6 bases outside the gene matches. The CDR3 protein is CASSTGQLNTEAFF. CDR3 bases: TGTGCCAGCTCGACGGGACAGTTGAACACTGAAGCTTTCTTT.

The genes are TRBV2 and TRBJ1-1, with D tentatively TRBD1 (5 bases). Per the germline V gene, CDR1 is SNHLY and CDR2 is FYNNEI. V was trimmed by 2 bases and J by 5 bases, leaving 18 bases between them. CDR3 length: 16 residues. CDR3 loop: CASSESPRMGGTEAFF. As DNA, the CDR3 is TGTGCCAGCAGTGAATCCCCCAGGATGGGGGGTACTGAAGCTTTCTTT.

The rearrangement joins TRBV6-6 to TRBJ1-1, with unresolved D. The CDR3 has 13 amino acids. Germline CDR1 MNHNY, CDR2 SVGAGI (reference sequence). Trimming pared 6 bases from V and 3 bases from J, leaving 11 bases between. CDR3 sequence (DNA): TGTGCCAGCAGCCTCCGACGGGACACTGAAGCTTTCTTT. It specifies CASSLRRDTEAFF.

The rearrangement links TRBV5-6 to TRBJ2-7; 8 positions match TRBD2. Germline CDR1 SGHDT, CDR2 YYEEEE. The CDR3 extends over 15 amino acids. V trimming: 0 bases; J trimming: 5 bases; junction bases outside the gene matches: 7. CDR3 region: CASSLAGGRSHEQYF. In DNA form, the CDR3 reads TGTGCCAGCAGCTTGGCTGGCGGGAGGTCTCACGAGCAGTACTTC.

The gene calls are TRBV10-3 and TRBJ2-7, with D perhaps TRBD1 (9 bases). V was pared by 8 bases and J by 5 bases, with 19 bases between. Germline V gene sequence: CDR1 ENHRY, CDR2 SYGVKD. The CDR3 extends over 14 amino acids. The CDR3 sequence is CAIGGRTGEDEQYF. For the CDR3, the DNA is TGTGCCATCGGCGGGAGGACAGGGGAGGACGAGCAGTACTTC.

This chain joins TRBV6-1 and TRBJ1-6; TRBD1 might be the D (5 bases). The CDR3 covers 18 residues. Germline V CDR1 and CDR2: MNHNS, SASEGT. V was shortened by 3 bases and J by 0 bases, with 15 bases between the two germline ends. CDR3 residues: CASSEGRVMGSYNSPLHF. CDR3 bases: TGTGCCAGCAGTGAGGGCAGGGTGATGGGCTCCTATAATTCACCCCTCCACTTT.

J is TRBJ2-5 and V is TRBV18; TRBD1 matches at 7 bases. The CDR3 has 14 residues. Per germline, CDR1 KGHSH and CDR2 LQKENI. V shed 3 bases, J shed 3 bases, and the junction held 4 bases outside the gene matches. Here the CDR3 DNA reads TGTGCCAGCTCACCGGGACAGCCGAAAGAGACCCAGTACTTC. It specifies CASSPGQPKETQYF.

The chain recombines TRBV7-9 with TRBJ2-5; D remains ambiguous. V was pared by 2 bases and J by 4 bases, with 14 bases between. The germline CDR1 and CDR2 sequences are SEHNR and FQNEAQ (reference sequence). The CDR3 covers 15 residues. In DNA form, the CDR3 reads TGTGCCAGCAGCTTAAGCCCCAACGGAGCAGAGACCCAGTACTTC. This codes for CASSLSPNGAETQYF. The full variable domain, rest sourced from reference TRBV7-9 and TRBJ2-5, is DTGVSQNPRHKITKRGQNVTFRCDPISEHNRLYWYRQTLGQGPEFLTYFQNEAQLEKSRLLSDRFSAERPKGSFSTLEIQRTEQGDSAMYLCASSLSPNGAETQYFGPGTRLLVL.